This T cell receptor (beta chain) is from a study of shared clonotypes between healthy human individuals. The assay was carried out at the deep level. Generated by immunoSEQ multiplex PCR, the TCRdb table keeps only in-frame clones and is missing some. The sample carries roughly 1.5 million clones, 95% to 99% recorded once. Concerning this clone: Its cognate antigen is unknown.

Study-wide results and limits: Against clonotypes common to all four donors, non-shared ones had lower generation probabilities. In general, naive subsets displayed greater estimated richness than memory subsets did.

The source material was naive CD4+ T cells sorted from blood. Subset noted: CD45RA+ positively selected. The TCR comes from a man aged 30-40 years in good health.

The CDR3 protein is CASRVGQGGKTQYF. Written as DNA, the CDR3 is TGTGCCAGTAGAGTAGGACAGGGTGGTAAGACCCAGTACTTC. The chain recombines TRBV19 with TRBJ2-5; 8 bases fit TRBD1. This CDR3 is 14 amino acids long. Germline CDR1 reads LNHDA; CDR2 reads SQIVND (reference sequence). V gave up 6 bases and J gave up 6 bases; unmatched junction bases: 9.